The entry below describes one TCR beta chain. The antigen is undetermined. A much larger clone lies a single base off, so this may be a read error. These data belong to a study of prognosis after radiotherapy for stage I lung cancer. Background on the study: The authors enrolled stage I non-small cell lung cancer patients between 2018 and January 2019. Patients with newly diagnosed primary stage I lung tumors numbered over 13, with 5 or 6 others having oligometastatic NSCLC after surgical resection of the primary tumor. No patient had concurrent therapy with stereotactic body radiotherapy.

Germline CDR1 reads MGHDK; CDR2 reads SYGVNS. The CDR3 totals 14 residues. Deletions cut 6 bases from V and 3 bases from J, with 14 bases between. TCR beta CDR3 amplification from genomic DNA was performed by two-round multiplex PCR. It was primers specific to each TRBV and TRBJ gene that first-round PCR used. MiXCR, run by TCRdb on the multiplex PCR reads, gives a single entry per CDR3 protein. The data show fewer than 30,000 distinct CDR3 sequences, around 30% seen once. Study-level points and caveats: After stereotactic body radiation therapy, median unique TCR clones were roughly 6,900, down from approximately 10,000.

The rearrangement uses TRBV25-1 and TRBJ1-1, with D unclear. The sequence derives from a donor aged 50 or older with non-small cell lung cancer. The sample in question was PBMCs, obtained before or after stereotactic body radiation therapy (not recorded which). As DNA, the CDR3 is TGTGCCAGCAGGGACCCAAGGGAGTACACTGAAGCTTTCTTT. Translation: CASRDPREYTEAFF. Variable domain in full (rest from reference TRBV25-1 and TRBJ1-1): EADIYQTPRYLVIGTGKKITLECSQTMGHDKMYWYQQDPGMELHLIHYSYGVNSTEKGDLSSESTVSRIRTEHFPLTLESARPSHTSQYLCASRDPREYTEAFFGQGTRLTVV.